One and the same sample provided the 26 T cell receptor beta chains below, sequenced in a study of T cells in Graves' hyperthyroidism and ophthalmopathy. Authors of the study amplified TCR beta CDR3 regions from RNA transcripts. First-round RT-PCR targeting the TCR CDR3 was performed with the HTBI primer set. TCRdb reanalysed the multiplex PCR reads using MiXCR and keeps one entry per CDR3 protein. The sample lists 500,000 to 550,000 distinct CDR3 sequences; just under 20% were seen once. The sample consisted of blood. Receptors were obtained from a man aged 35 to 55 with Graves' ophthalmopathy.

The chain combines TRBV29-1 with TRBJ2-5, with D perhaps matching TRBD1 (6 bases). Germline V gene data show CDR1 as SQVTM and CDR2 as ANQGSEA. V lost 4 bases, J lost 1 base, and 10 bases lay in between. The CDR3 loop spans 13 amino acids. As DNA, the CDR3 is TGCAGCGTTGGTCGGGACATCCAAGAGACCCAGTACTTC. It is translated as CSVGRDIQETQYF.

The chain combines TRBV7-9 with TRBJ2-3, with TRBD2 as a possible D gene (7 bases). V lost 7 bases and J 4 bases, leaving 24 bases between the germline ends. The CDR3 has 17 amino acids. CDR1 and CDR2 (germline): SEHNR, FQNEAQ (reference sequence). The CDR3 region is CASNSRGGGGRADTQYF. The DNA of the CDR3 is TGTGCCAGCAACTCCAGAGGGGGAGGGGGGCGGGCAGATACGCAGTATTTT.

Ten or more counts support this clonotype. The chain recombines TRBV3-2 with TRBJ2-5; whether TRBD1, the table's D call, matches the DNA was not checked. TRBV3-2 is an annotated pseudogene. This CDR3 contains 15 residues. The CDR3 sequence: CASSHGANLMETQYF. In nucleotides, the CDR3 is TGTGCCAGCAGCCACGGGGCCAACCTTATGGAGACCCAGTACTTC.

V usage is TRBV7-9 and J usage is TRBJ2-1; D uncertain. CDR1 is SEHNR and CDR2 is FQNEAQ in the germline V gene (reference sequence). CDR3 length equals 13 residues. V lost 7 bases and J lost 8, with 15 bases in between. The CDR3 nucleotides are TGTGCCAGCACCCTGCCGGATGGGGATGAGCAGTTCTTC. It yields the protein CASTLPDGDEQFF. Full variable domain (remainder filled in from reference TRBV7-9 and TRBJ2-1): DTGVSQNPRHKITKRGQNVTFRCDPISEHNRLYWYRQTLGQGPEFLTYFQNEAQLEKSRLLSDRFSAERPKGSFSTLEIQRTEQGDSAMYLCASTLPDGDEQFFGPGTRLTVL.

V usage is TRBV7-8 and J usage is TRBJ2-7; D uncertain. The germline gives CDR1 SGHVS, CDR2 FQNEAQ. This CDR3 region has 16 residues. V gave up 1 base and J gave up 3 bases, with 16 bases separating them. CDR3 residues: CASSLGAVVGGYEQYF. DNA of the CDR3: TGTGCCAGCAGCTTAGGGGCGGTGGTTGGTGGCTACGAGCAGTACTTC.

Ten or more counts support this clonotype. J is TRBJ2-5 and V is TRBV20-1, with TRBD2 identical over 13 bases. Germline-derived CDR1 and CDR2 are DFQATT and SNEGSKA (reference sequence). The CDR3 runs to 15 residues. Trimming took 6 bases from V and 4 from J; bases not matched to a gene: 8. This CDR3 reads CSALGTSGVAETQYF. In nucleotides, the CDR3 is TGCAGTGCCCTCGGGACTAGCGGGGTAGCAGAGACCCAGTACTTC.

This clonotype was observed a few times. The V gene is TRBV12-3 or TRBV12-4, the J gene TRBJ2-1; D unresolved. Trimming pared 3 bases from V and 11 bases from J, leaving 23 bases between. This CDR3 has 16 amino acids. The CDR3 coding sequence is TGTGCCAGCAGTTTCAACTCAGGCGAAGTCGGATCCAAGCAGTTCTTC. This translates into CASSFNSGEVGSKQFF.

Here the CDR3 reads CASSPRGNQPQHF. CDR3 sequence (DNA): TGTGCCAGCTCACCCCGAGGCAATCAGCCCCAGCATTTT. This sequence joins TRBV18 and TRBJ1-5, with no clear D. Trimming shortened V by 3 bases and J by 2 bases, and 5 bases separated the two germline ends. This CDR3 has 13 amino acids. Germline-derived CDR1 and CDR2 are KGHSH and LQKENI.

This clonotype has a count of ten or more. The genes are TRBV18 and TRBJ2-5; D is undetermined. The CDR3 is made up of 15 amino acids. V lost 6 bases to trimming and J lost 0 bases, with 14 bases between them. Per germline, CDR1 KGHSH and CDR2 LQKENI. The DNA for the CDR3 is TGTGCCAGCTCTCGTAGATCGCCCTACCAAGAGACCCAGTACTTC. Its translation is CASSRRSPYQETQYF.

This clonotype came up many times. The V and J genes are TRBV2 and TRBJ2-1, with D hard to call. From germline, CDR1 is SNHLY and CDR2 FYNNEI. The CDR3 spans 13 residues. The V end was cut by 3 bases, the J end by 9 bases, with 12 bases between. This CDR3 reads CASSEADGFEQFF. The DNA of the CDR3 is TGTGCCAGCAGTGAGGCCGACGGGTTTGAGCAGTTCTTC.

The chain joins TRBV11-2 to TRBJ2-3; D is unresolved. The V end lost 2 bases, the J end lost 5 bases, and 17 bases lay between the germline ends. Germline V CDR1 and CDR2: SGHAT, FQNNGV. The CDR3 length is 16 residues. In DNA form, the CDR3 reads TGTGCCAGCAGCTTAAGTATGTTTTCGACGAGAGATACGCAGTATTTT. It specifies CASSLSMFSTRDTQYF.

This clonotype was seen ten or more times. The V and J genes are TRBV7-3 and TRBJ2-1; D may be TRBD2 (6 bases). V lost 5 bases and J 10 bases, leaving 12 bases between the germline ends. CDR1 and CDR2 (germline): SGHTA, FQGTGA. The CDR3 runs to 12 residues. This chain's CDR3 is CASSISREEQFF. CDR3 nucleotide sequence: TGTGCCAGCAGCATTTCCCGGGAGGAGCAGTTCTTC.

Many counts were recorded for this clonotype. The V gene is TRBV28, the J gene TRBJ2-5, with TRBD2 as a possible D gene (6 bases). Trimming left V 8 bases short and J 5 bases short, with 12 bases between. The CDR3 runs 12 residues. Germline V gene sequence: CDR1 MDHEN, CDR2 SYDVKM. The CDR3 sequence is CASGTSRETQYF. The DNA for the CDR3 is TGTGCCAGCGGGACTTCAAGGGAGACCCAGTACTTC.

The genes are TRBV7-6 and TRBJ2-7; D might be TRBD1 (5 bases). Trimming cost V 1 base and J 3 bases, with 13 bases left between them. The germline gives CDR1 SGHVS, CDR2 FNYEAQ. The CDR3 runs 15 residues. CDR3 sequence (DNA): TGTGCCAGCAGCTTAGGAAAGGGGTCCCTCTACGAGCAGTACTTC. It yields the protein CASSLGKGSLYEQYF.

V is TRBV9 and J is TRBJ2-5; D is unresolved. The germline gives CDR1 SGDLS, CDR2 YYNGEE. The CDR3 is 15 amino acids. Trimming shortened V by 0 bases and J by 1 base, and 10 bases separated the two germline ends. The CDR3: CASSVDVGGQETQYF. The CDR3 DNA follows: TGTGCCAGCAGCGTAGACGTAGGTGGCCAAGAGACCCAGTACTTC.

The chain employs TRBV6-2 or TRBV6-3 and TRBJ1-5; 8 bases are shared with TRBD1. J gave up 3 bases and V 8 bases, and 12 bases lay outside the gene matches. This CDR3 contains 16 residues. Germline lookup yields CDR1 MNHEY and CDR2 SVGEGT. The CDR3 spells CASVSSGQGNNQPQHF. The CDR3 nucleotides read TGTGCCAGCGTCTCGTCTGGACAGGGCAACAATCAGCCCCAGCATTTT.

This clonotype was seen repeatedly, ten times or more. V and J are TRBV2 and TRBJ2-5; D may be TRBD2 (5 bases). The CDR3 has 11 residues. Looked up from germline, CDR1 is SNHLY and CDR2 is FYNNEI. V dropped 1 base and J dropped 11 bases, with 8 bases sitting between them. The CDR3 DNA follows: TGTGCCAGCAGTGAAGGAGGGCCTCAGTACTTC. It is translated as CASSEGGPQYF.

The chain uses TRBV27 and TRBJ2-7, with TRBD1 matching over 11 bases. Trimming removed 4 bases from V and 6 bases from J; junction bases left unmatched: 8. This CDR3 comprises 15 residues. From germline, CDR1 is MNHEY and CDR2 SMNVEV (reference sequence). CDR3: CASSSSSGTGGEQYF. The CDR3 coding sequence is TGTGCCAGCAGTTCCTCATCCGGGACAGGGGGCGAGCAGTACTTC.

This clonotype was found a few times. This chain joins TRBV9 and TRBJ1-2, with D uncertain. The germline V and J ends were trimmed by 0 bases and 3 bases, with 6 bases remaining between them. CDR1 SGDLS and CDR2 YYNGEE come from the germline V gene. CDR3 length: 13 amino acids. CDR3 DNA: TGTGCCAGCAGCGTAGTACCGCACTATGGCTACACCTTC. It translates to CASSVVPHYGYTF.

This clonotype occurred many times. Here the CDR3 reads CASSLGQGATDTQYF. The CDR3 DNA is TGTGCCAGCAGCTTAGGGCAGGGGGCGACGGATACGCAGTATTTT. V is TRBV7-2 and J is TRBJ2-3; 8 bases match TRBD1. There are 15 residues in the CDR3. J gave up 6 bases and V 1 base, and 6 bases lay outside the gene matches. Per germline, CDR1 SGHTA and CDR2 FQGNSA.

This clonotype occurred many times. The V and J genes are TRBV5-1 and TRBJ2-2; a possible D gene is TRBD2 (6 bases). CDR3 length: 14 amino acids. Germline CDR1 SGHRS, CDR2 YFSETQ. V was pared by 1 base and J by 3 bases, with 7 bases between. CDR3 loop: CASSLTGDTGELFF. As DNA, the CDR3 is TGCGCCAGCAGCTTGACGGGGGACACCGGGGAGCTGTTTTTT.

This clonotype was observed a few times. This chain links TRBV12-3 or TRBV12-4 with TRBJ2-1; 9 bases match TRBD2. CDR3 length: 13 residues. The junction had 2 bases not matched to a gene; V was cut back by 7 bases and J by 4 bases. CDR3 sequence (DNA): TGTGCCAGCAATAGCGGGAGTTACAATGAGCAGTTCTTC. Residues: CASNSGSYNEQFF.

Points on this clonotype: Because it lacks the conserved phenylalanine or tryptophan at the end, this CDR3 is likely a read error. The V and J genes are TRBV6-2 or TRBV6-3 and TRBJ2-7; 11 positions agree with TRBD2. The germline CDR1 and CDR2 sequences are MNHEY and SVGEGT. With 6 bases clipped from V and 4 bases from J, the junction kept 5 bases outside the gene matches. This CDR3 is built from 14 residues. CDR3 residues: CASRGSGRAYEQYL. CDR3 in DNA: TGTGCCAGCAGAGGTAGCGGGAGGGCTTACGAGCAGTACCTC.

DNA of the CDR3: TGCAGCGTCGATGGACAGGGCGGGACAGATACGCAGTATTTT. It yields the protein CSVDGQGGTDTQYF. The chain uses TRBV29-1 and TRBJ2-3; 8 bases line up with TRBD1. J gave up 3 bases and V 6 bases, and 8 bases lay outside the gene matches. The CDR3 loop spans 14 amino acids. Germline lookup yields CDR1 SQVTM and CDR2 ANQGSEA.

This clonotype occurred many times. The chain has TRBV18 and TRBJ2-3, with D perhaps matching TRBD2 (7 bases). V lost 3 bases to trimming and J lost 1 base, with 17 bases between them. The CDR3 sequence is 17 residues long. Germline assignment: CDR1 KGHSH and CDR2 LQKENI. CDR3 loop: CASSPSAPGGGTDTQYF. In DNA form, the CDR3 reads TGTGCCAGCTCACCGTCAGCCCCGGGGGGCGGCACAGATACGCAGTATTTT. Combining the CDR3 with reference TRBV18 and TRBJ2-3 gives the whole variable domain NAGVMQNPRHLVRRRGQEARLRCSPMKGHSHVYWYRQLPEEGLKFMVYLQKENIIDESGMPKERFSAEFPKEGPSILRIQQVVRGDSAAYFCASSPSAPGGGTDTQYFGPGTRLTVL.

This clonotype appeared many times. The chain uses TRBV10-3 and TRBJ2-7; 9 bases map to TRBD1. The CDR3 consists of 15 residues. Unmatched junction bases numbered 7, after V lost 2 bases and J lost 5 bases. Looked up from germline, CDR1 is ENHRY and CDR2 is SYGVKD. The DNA of the CDR3 is TGTGCCATCAGTGAGGCGACAGGGGGAAGGAACGAGCAGTACTTC. This translates into CAISEATGGRNEQYF.